This TCR beta chain was sequenced for a study of T cell responses to AZD1222 COVID-19 vaccine (dated by TCRdb to the early 2020s). Regarding the research as a whole: A total of about 230 trial participants underwent TCR sequencing, of whom 200 to 220 received two doses of AZD1222 and some 26 received two doses of the MenACWY control vaccine. Enrollment into the trials was organized by age into subgroups of 18-55, 56-69 and 70-plus years, and those subgroups contained approximately 150, 30 and 60 TCR-sequenced participants, respectively. Broad study findings and their caveats: The whole spike protein was spanned by vaccine-associated CD4 TCRs, and dominant responses were seen in regions 160-218 and 743-854. Epitopes outside the regions mutated in the B.1.351 and B.1.1.7 variants were reportedly recognized by nearly half of the unique spike-specific TCRs. Conclusions about previously exposed vaccinees were limited because only six AZD1222 recipients were SARS-CoV-2 seropositive at baseline. Because no day 14 peak-response samples were available, repertoires were characterized only after the peak T cell response. After two AZD1222 doses, both the breadth and the depth of spike-specific TCRs were significantly higher than at day 0 and than in MenACWY recipients. Most participants were white British and females outnumbered males, and the authors suggested that clonal diversity may have been underestimated. In the small 56-69-year group, the increase in depth fell short of significance, most likely because of low power.

The CDR3 regions of human TCRbeta chains were analyzed by immunosequencing. Turning to the authors' computational methods: TCRs in the repertoires were matched against a reference library of SARS-CoV-2-specific TCRs that had been generated with the MIRA antigen-specificity platform. Breadth was defined as the fraction of unique TCRs that were SARS-CoV-2-associated. Depth was defined as the fraction of total T cells that were SARS-CoV-2-associated. Using the MIRA data, each spike-specific TCR was assigned both to the spike region to which the TCR was reactive and to a CD4 or CD8 class. Log10-transformed breadth and depth values were compared by one-way ANOVA with Sidak's multiple comparisons tests. Entries here come from immuneACCESS through TCRdb and include only in-frame sequences with V and J called. Some clones fail to appear in such tables; in the studies checked, an unresolved V gene covers under half of the shortfall, and the cause of the remainder is unknown. That table furnishes V, J and clone size, whereas the DNA furnished D and trimming. The sample contains 85,000 or so clones, just over 90% of them found a single time. Roughly 11% of the sample goes to the ten largest clones.

From a lookup of the germline V gene (reference sequence), CDR1 and CDR2 are LNHDA and SQIVND. From the cysteine up to the phenylalanine, the CDR3 has a length of 15 residues. Solely the CDR3 DNA is kept, with 45 bases framed from the first base. The junction carries 18 bases between V and J, which are trimmed by 6 bases and 4 bases respectively. Interpreted using the paper, the time point label stands for: about 28 days (+/-7) after the second vaccine dose. Because spike-specific TCR depth and breadth did not differ between the two schedules, AZD1222 recipients who got a second dose at roughly 4 weeks were pooled with those who got a second dose at roughly 12 weeks. The vaccinee samples were drawn from two UK trials, COV001 and COV002, one of which was a single-blind randomized controlled phase 2/3 trial testing AZD1222 (ChAdOx1 nCoV-19) in healthy adults. Trial participant PBMC samples were collected at day 0 and day 28 after the second dose for TCRbeta chain sequencing.

With regard to this clone: The antigen this receptor binds is unknown. Base qualities are not at hand, and no much larger clone is one base apart.

The receptor's source is an adult who received the AZD1222 COVID-19 vaccine. The receptor chain draws on TRBV19 and TRBJ1-2; D gene: possibly TRBD1, on 6 matching bases. The source material was peripheral blood, sampled 28 days after the second AZD1222 dose. The nucleotides read TGTGCCAGTAGGACCGGACAGATTTCGACCTATGGCTACACCTTC. The translation is CASRTGQISTYGYTF.